The next 17 T cell receptor beta chains were all read from a single sample in a study of blood T cell repertoires in COVID-19. Profiled with immunoSEQ multiplex PCR; TCRdb holds only in-frame clones, not every one. This table has about 260,000 clones, about 91% appearing once. The sample taken for sequencing was peripheral blood. The receptor source for this set is a young adult with COVID-19, enrolled during active disease.

V is TRBV19 and J is TRBJ2-7; no clear D gene. The V gene lost 5 bases and the J gene lost 0 bases, with 8 bases spanning the gap. CDR1 and CDR2 from the germline V gene are LNHDA and SQIVND (reference sequence). This CDR3 is 13 amino acids long. The CDR3 loop is CASSDMVSYEQYF. Written as DNA, the CDR3 is TGTGCCAGTAGTGACATGGTCTCCTACGAGCAGTACTTC.

Only one count was recorded for this clone. The chain combines TRBV29-1 with TRBJ2-7; 7 bases agree with TRBD1. The ends lost 2 bases at V and 2 bases at J; junction bases unmatched: 3. The CDR3 is made up of 13 amino acids. CDR1 and CDR2 from the germline V gene are SQVTM and ANQGSEA. The CDR3 here is CSVETGTAYEQYF. The CDR3 DNA sequence: TGCAGCGTTGAAACCGGGACAGCCTACGAGCAGTACTTC.

This chain links TRBV18 with TRBJ1-1; D gene unclear. The ends were cut back, 0 bases at V and 5 bases at J, with 16 bases in the middle. Germline V gene lookup returns CDR1 KGHSH and CDR2 LQKENI. The CDR3 loop spans 16 amino acids. This CDR3 is CASSPPTTQPGTEAFF. The CDR3 DNA reads as TGTGCCAGCTCACCACCTACAACACAGCCTGGTACTGAAGCTTTCTTT.

The V gene is TRBV7-9, the J gene TRBJ1-2; the match to TRBD1 covers 7 bases. Trimming cost V 4 bases and J 5 bases; bases outside gene matches: 13. CDR1 and CDR2 from the germline V gene are SEHNR and FQNEAQ (reference sequence). The length of the CDR3 is 16 residues. CDR3 DNA sequence: TGTGCCAGCAGCTCCCACAACAAGGACAGGCTGTATGGCTACACCTTC. Translation: CASSSHNKDRLYGYTF.

J is TRBJ2-5 and V is TRBV5-1; D gene unclear. The V gene lost 0 bases and the J gene lost 3 bases, with 6 bases spanning the gap. This CDR3 is built from 13 residues. Germline V gene sequence: CDR1 SGHRS, CDR2 YFSETQ. The CDR3, as DNA: TGCGCCAGCAGCTTGGCGCCGGAAGAGACCCAGTACTTC. This sequence encodes CASSLAPEETQYF.

This clone was found a few times. J is TRBJ1-1 and V is TRBV3-1 (or the pseudogene TRBV3-2); D is ambiguous. Germline-derived CDR1 and CDR2 are LGHDT and YNNKEL (reference sequence). The germline V and J ends were trimmed by 1 base and 1 base, with 7 bases remaining between them. The CDR3 is 14 residues long. CDR3 nucleotide sequence: TGTGCCAGCAGCCAAGGTATAGCGAACACTGAAGCTTTCTTT. Protein product: CASSQGIANTEAFF.

The J gene is TRBJ2-7, the V gene TRBV10-1; D ambiguous. CDR3 length: 14 residues. Between the trimmed V and J ends, which lost 0 bases and 5 bases, there was a span of 11 bases. Per germline, CDR1 WNHNN and CDR2 SYGVQD (reference sequence). CDR3 sequence: CASSESNSIDEQYF. In nucleotides, the CDR3 is TGCGCCAGCAGTGAGTCGAATAGTATCGACGAGCAGTACTTC.

This clone was counted a few times. The V call is TRBV2, the J call TRBJ1-5, with D hard to call. Trimming removed 1 base from V and 4 bases from J, with 5 bases in between. This CDR3 is 13 amino acids long. Germline loops: CDR1 SNHLY, CDR2 FYNNEI. In DNA form, the CDR3 reads TGTGCCAGCAGTGAAGGGAGGAATCAGCCCCAGCATTTT. Encoded protein: CASSEGRNQPQHF.

V is TRBV7-9 and J is TRBJ2-5; D may be TRBD1 (6 bases). CDR1 is SEHNR and CDR2 is FQNEAQ in the germline V gene (reference sequence). The CDR3 spans 12 residues. With 5 bases removed from V and 13 bases from J, the gap between germline ends came to 17 bases. The CDR3 DNA reads as TGTGCCAGCAGCAACGAACTGGGGGCCGGGTACTTC. Amino acids: CASSNELGAGYF.

The CDR3 DNA reads TGTGCCAGCAGTTTAGGGGGGGACGGAAACACCATATATTTT. Translating it yields CASSLGGDGNTIYF. The V and J genes are TRBV28 and TRBJ1-3; D might be TRBD1 (5 bases). Germline assignment: CDR1 MDHEN and CDR2 SYDVKM. The V and J ends lost 2 bases and 4 bases respectively, with 9 bases between them. The CDR3 runs 14 residues.

The genes are TRBV5-4 and TRBJ2-1; no definite D call. The germline gives CDR1 SGHNT, CDR2 YYREEE (reference sequence). Trimming cost V 0 bases and J 5 bases, with 12 bases left between them. The CDR3 runs to 15 residues. Written as DNA, the CDR3 is TGTGCCAGCAGCTTGGGACTTATACTGAACAATGAGCAGTTCTTC. Translation: CASSLGLILNNEQFF. Full variable domain (outside the CDR3, taken from reference TRBV5-4 and TRBJ2-1): ETGVTQSPTHLIKTRGQQVTLRCSSQSGHNTVSWYQQALGQGPQFIFQYYREEENGRGNFPPRFSGLQFPNYSSELNVNALELDDSALYLCASSLGLILNNEQFFGPGTRLTVL.

This chain connects TRBV7-2 to TRBJ2-7; a possible D gene is TRBD1 (5 bases). CDR1 and CDR2 (germline): SGHTA, FQGNSA. V was pared by 5 bases and J by 1 base, with 12 bases between. This CDR3 region has 14 residues. CDR3 DNA sequence: TGTGCCAGCAGCCCCATGACAGCTTCCTACGAGCAGTACTTC. It translates to CASSPMTASYEQYF.

The V gene is TRBV9, the J gene TRBJ2-5; TRBD1 matches 8 bases. V lost 4 bases and J lost 1; bases outside the gene matches: 6. This CDR3 has 15 amino acids. Germline assignment: CDR1 SGDLS and CDR2 YYNGEE. The CDR3, as DNA: TGTGCCAGCAGCCTCGGGACAGGAGTCCAAGAGACCCAGTACTTC. This translates into CASSLGTGVQETQYF.

The chain links TRBV29-1 to TRBJ1-1; D remains ambiguous. V was cut by 0 bases and J by 5 bases, with 7 bases left in between. The CDR3 is 12 amino acids. Germline-derived CDR1 and CDR2 are SQVTM and ANQGSEA. The CDR3 loop reads CSVEDLLTEAFF. The CDR3 nucleotides read TGCAGCGTTGAAGATCTACTTACTGAAGCTTTCTTT.

V gene TRBV7-3 combines with J gene TRBJ2-5, with a tentative D call TRBD2 (6 bases). CDR1 is SGHTA and CDR2 is FQGTGA in the germline V gene. V was clipped by 3 bases and J by 2 bases, with 13 bases between them. This CDR3 has 15 amino acids. The CDR3, as DNA: TGTGCCAGCAGCTTCCTTGGCGGGGCACAAGAGACCCAGTACTTC. Translated, it gives CASSFLGGAQETQYF.

As DNA, the CDR3 is TGCAGCGTTGAAGTCCTGAATGAGCAGTTCTTC. Encoded protein: CSVEVLNEQFF. The gene calls are TRBV29-1 and TRBJ2-1; D uncertain. Trimming took 1 base from V and 7 from J, leaving 5 bases between them. The germline gives CDR1 SQVTM, CDR2 ANQGSEA. This CDR3 has 11 residues.

The J gene is TRBJ1-6, the V gene TRBV30, with 7 bases lining up with TRBD1. J was trimmed by 7 bases and V by 0 bases; bases with no gene match: 3. The germline gives CDR1 GTSNPN, CDR2 SVGIG (reference sequence). This CDR3 is 14 amino acids long. DNA of the CDR3: TGTGCCTGGAGTGTAGAGACAGGGAATTCACCCCTCCACTTT. It encodes CAWSVETGNSPLHF.